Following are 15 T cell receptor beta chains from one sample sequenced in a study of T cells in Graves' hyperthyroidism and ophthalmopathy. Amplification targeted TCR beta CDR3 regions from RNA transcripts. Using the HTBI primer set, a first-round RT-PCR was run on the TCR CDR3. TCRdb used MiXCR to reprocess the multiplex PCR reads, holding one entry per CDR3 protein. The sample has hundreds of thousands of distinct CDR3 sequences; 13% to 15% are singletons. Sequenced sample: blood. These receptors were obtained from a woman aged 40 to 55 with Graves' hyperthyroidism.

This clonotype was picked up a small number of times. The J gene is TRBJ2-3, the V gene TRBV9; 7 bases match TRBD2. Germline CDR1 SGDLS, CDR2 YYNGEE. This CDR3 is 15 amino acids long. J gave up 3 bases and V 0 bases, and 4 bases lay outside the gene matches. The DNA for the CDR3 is TGTGCCAGCAGCGTAGGGACTAGTGGTACAGATACGCAGTATTTT. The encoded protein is CASSVGTSGTDTQYF.

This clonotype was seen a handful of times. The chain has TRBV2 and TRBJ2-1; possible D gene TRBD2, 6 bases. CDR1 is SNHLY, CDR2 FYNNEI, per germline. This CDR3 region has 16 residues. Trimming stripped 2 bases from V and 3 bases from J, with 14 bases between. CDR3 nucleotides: TGTGCCAGCAGTGAACCAACGACTAGGGGCTACAATGAGCAGTTCTTC. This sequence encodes CASSEPTTRGYNEQFF. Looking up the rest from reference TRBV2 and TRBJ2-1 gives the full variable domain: EPEVTQTPSHQVTQMGQEVILRCVPISNHLYFYWYRQILGQKVEFLVSFYNNEISEKSEIFDDQFSVERPDGSNFTLKIRSTKLEDSAMYFCASSEPTTRGYNEQFFGPGTRLTVL.

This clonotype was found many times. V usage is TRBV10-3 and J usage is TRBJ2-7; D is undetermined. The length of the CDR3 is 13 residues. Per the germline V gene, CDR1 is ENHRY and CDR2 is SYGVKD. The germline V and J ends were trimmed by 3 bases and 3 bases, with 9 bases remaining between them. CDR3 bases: TGTGCCATCAGTGATCGGCAATTCTACGAGCAGTACTTC. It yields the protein CAISDRQFYEQYF.

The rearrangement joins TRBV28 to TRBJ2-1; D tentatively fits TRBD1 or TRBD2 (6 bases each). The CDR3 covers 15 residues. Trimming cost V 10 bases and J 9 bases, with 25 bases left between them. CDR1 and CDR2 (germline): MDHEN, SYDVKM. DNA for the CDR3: TGTGCCACCAATGAAGTAAACGGGAGAGGGGGTGAGCAGTTCTTC. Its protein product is CATNEVNGRGGEQFF.

The CDR3 DNA follows: TGTGCCAGCAGCCACAACAACCCCGAAGCTTTCTTT. This gives the protein CASSHNNPEAFF. The gene calls are TRBV7-9 and TRBJ1-1; D gene unclear. CDR3 length: 12 amino acids. V was pared by 5 bases and J by 8 bases, with 12 bases between. From germline, CDR1 is SEHNR and CDR2 FQNEAQ (reference sequence).

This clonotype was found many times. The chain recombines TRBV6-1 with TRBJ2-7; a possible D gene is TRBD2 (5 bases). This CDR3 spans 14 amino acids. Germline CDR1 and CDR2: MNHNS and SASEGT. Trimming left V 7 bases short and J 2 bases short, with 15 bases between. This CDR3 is CASKGGGSTYEQYF. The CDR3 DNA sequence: TGTGCCAGCAAGGGTGGCGGGTCTACCTACGAGCAGTACTTC.

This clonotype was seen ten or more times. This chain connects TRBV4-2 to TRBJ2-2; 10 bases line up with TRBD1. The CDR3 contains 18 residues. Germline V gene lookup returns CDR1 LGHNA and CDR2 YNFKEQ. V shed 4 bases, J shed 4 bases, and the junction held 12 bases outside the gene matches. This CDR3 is CASSRTSRDRGGTGELFF. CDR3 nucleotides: TGTGCCAGCAGCCGCACTAGCCGGGACAGGGGAGGCACCGGGGAGCTGTTTTTT.

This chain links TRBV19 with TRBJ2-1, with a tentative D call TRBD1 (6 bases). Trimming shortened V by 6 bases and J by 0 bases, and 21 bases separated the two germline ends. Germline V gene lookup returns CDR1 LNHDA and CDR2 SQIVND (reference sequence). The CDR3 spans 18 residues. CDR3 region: CASRENRVVGSSYNEQFF. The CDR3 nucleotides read TGTGCCAGTAGAGAGAACAGGGTAGTGGGGAGCTCCTACAATGAGCAGTTCTTC.

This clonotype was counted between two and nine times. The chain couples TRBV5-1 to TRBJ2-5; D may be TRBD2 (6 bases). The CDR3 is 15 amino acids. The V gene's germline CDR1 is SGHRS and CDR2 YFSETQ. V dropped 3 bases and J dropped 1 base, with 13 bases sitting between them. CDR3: CASSSSSGPQETQYF. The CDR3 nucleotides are TGCGCCAGCAGCTCGAGTAGCGGACCCCAAGAGACCCAGTACTTC.

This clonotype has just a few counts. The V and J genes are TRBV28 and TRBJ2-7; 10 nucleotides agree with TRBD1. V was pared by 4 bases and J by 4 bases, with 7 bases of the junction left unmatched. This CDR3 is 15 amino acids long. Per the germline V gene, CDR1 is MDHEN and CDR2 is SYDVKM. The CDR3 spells CASSSPTGGTYEQYF. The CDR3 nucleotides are TGTGCCAGCAGTTCCCCGACAGGGGGCACGTACGAGCAGTACTTC.

Written as DNA, the CDR3 is TGCGCCAGCAGCTACGGCGGGAACACTAATGAAAAACTGTTTTTT. It specifies CASSYGGNTNEKLFF. The gene calls are TRBV5-1 and TRBJ1-4; D unresolved. This CDR3 is 15 amino acids long. Germline assignment: CDR1 SGHRS and CDR2 YFSETQ. V lost 3 bases, J lost 2 bases, and 11 bases lay in between.

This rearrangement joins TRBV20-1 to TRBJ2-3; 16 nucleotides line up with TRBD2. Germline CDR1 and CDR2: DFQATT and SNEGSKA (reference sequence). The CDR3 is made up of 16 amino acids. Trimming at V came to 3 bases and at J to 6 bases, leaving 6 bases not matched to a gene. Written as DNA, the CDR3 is TGCAGTGCTAGCCCGGGACTAGCGGGAGGGCTGGATACGCAGTATTTT. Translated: CSASPGLAGGLDTQYF.

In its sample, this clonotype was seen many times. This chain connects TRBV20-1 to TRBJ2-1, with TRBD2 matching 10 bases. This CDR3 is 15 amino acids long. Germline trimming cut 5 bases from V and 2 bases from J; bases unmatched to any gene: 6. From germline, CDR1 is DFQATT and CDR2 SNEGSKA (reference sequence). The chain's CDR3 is CSAPRTSGTYNEQFF. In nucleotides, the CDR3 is TGCAGTGCTCCGCGGACTAGCGGCACCTACAATGAGCAGTTCTTC.

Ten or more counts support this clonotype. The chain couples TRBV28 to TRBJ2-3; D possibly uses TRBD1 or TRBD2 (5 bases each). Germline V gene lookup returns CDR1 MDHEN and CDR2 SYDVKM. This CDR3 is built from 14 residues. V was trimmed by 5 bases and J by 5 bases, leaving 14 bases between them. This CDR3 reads CASSRGTGRDTQYF. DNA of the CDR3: TGTGCCAGCAGTCGGGGAACGGGACGAGATACGCAGTATTTT.

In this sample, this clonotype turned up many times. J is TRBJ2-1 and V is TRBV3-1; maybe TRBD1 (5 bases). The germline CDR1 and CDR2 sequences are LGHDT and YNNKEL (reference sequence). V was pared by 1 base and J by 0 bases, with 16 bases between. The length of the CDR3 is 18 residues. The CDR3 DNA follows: TGTGCCAGCAGCCAAGTCTGGACAACACAGAGCTCCTACAATGAGCAGTTCTTC. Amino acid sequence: CASSQVWTTQSSYNEQFF.